The clone carrying this T cell receptor beta chain was seen many times. Its antigen is unknown. In TCRdb, the 5' RACE reads were re-called with MiXCR into one record per CDR3 protein. The sample comprises over 700,000 distinct CDR3 sequences, under 20% of which are singletons, and under 20% rests with the top ten. Germline loops: CDR1 SGHRS, CDR2 YFSETQ. V dropped 7 bases and J dropped 5 bases, with 16 bases sitting between them. The CDR3 is 14 residues long. The sample originates from a study of CD8 T cells in ankylosing spondylitis. Whole-study findings and limits: Ankylosing spondylitis blood appeared to be characterized by a TCR beta motif of fewer than ten highly homologous variants.

J is TRBJ2-1 and V is TRBV5-1; D remains ambiguous. Sequencing was performed on blood, either unsorted or a sorted T cell fraction (not recorded which). The clonotype originates from a male donor with ankylosing spondylitis. The CDR3 nucleotides are TGCGCCAGCGGGGATGGGCTGGCGGACAATGAGCAGTTCTTC. Translating it yields CASGDGLADNEQFF.